Following are 18 T cell receptor beta chains from one sample sequenced in a study of regulatory T cells in long-lasting Graves disease. The authors built TCR beta libraries using iRepertoire HTBI primers and Arm-PCR of CDR3 regions. TCRdb re-analysed the multiplex PCR reads in MiXCR, keeping a single row per CDR3 protein. The data show 320,000 or so distinct CDR3 sequences, about 18% seen once. The time point denotes: newly diagnosed GD, antithyroid drugs for less than 3 months. After RNA was extracted from PBMCs, the TCR library was made from it. The sample was peripheral blood mononuclear cells (PBMCs), taken at new diagnosis, from a patient treated with antithyroid drugs. These receptors were obtained from a female donor with Graves disease.

This clonotype has at least ten counts. J is TRBJ1-1 and V is TRBV11-2; D unresolved. This CDR3 contains 14 residues. The V end lost 5 bases, the J end lost 1 base, and 11 bases lay between the germline ends. Germline V gives CDR1 SGHAT, CDR2 FQNNGV. This CDR3 is CASSQQPSNTEAFF. The CDR3 DNA follows: TGTGCCAGCAGCCAACAACCCTCGAACACTGAAGCTTTCTTT.

As to this clonotype: Since a far larger clone is one base different, this is likely a read error. The J gene is TRBJ2-3, the V gene TRBV2; D might be TRBD1 (5 bases). Germline-derived CDR1 and CDR2 are SNHLY and FYNNEI. CDR3 length: 11 residues. The CDR3 DNA is TGTGCCAGCAAAAGACAGAGTGAAGCTTCCTTT. Protein: CASKRQSEASF.

This clonotype showed up many times. The chain couples TRBV11-2 to TRBJ1-1, with D maybe TRBD1 (6 bases). The length of the CDR3 is 12 residues. Germline V gene sequence: CDR1 SGHAT, CDR2 FQNNGV. Trimming cost V 1 base and J 7 bases, with 7 bases left between them. In DNA, the CDR3 is TGTGCCAGCAGCTTAGTGGACAGTGAAGCTTTCTTT. Residues: CASSLVDSEAFF.

This clonotype was seen ten or more times. This chain connects TRBV19 to TRBJ2-1, with D possibly TRBD2 on 7 matching bases. The CDR3 runs to 16 residues. V gave up 10 bases and J gave up 2 bases, with 21 bases separating them. CDR1 and CDR2 (germline): LNHDA, SQIVND (reference sequence). The CDR3 here is CATSWGLAVPYNEQFF. The CDR3 DNA sequence: TGTGCCACCTCCTGGGGGCTAGCGGTCCCCTACAATGAGCAGTTCTTC.

In its sample, this clonotype was seen a few times. A read error may be the cause here, since a much bigger clone is one base away. This chain joins TRBV28 and TRBJ2-1, with no clear D. The CDR3 runs to 14 residues. Germline V gene data show CDR1 as MDHEN and CDR2 as SYDVKM. The CDR3 nucleotides are TGTGCCAGCACCTATCTGGACGGCGGTGGTGAGCAGCTCTTC. Translated, it gives CASTYLDGGGEQLF.

In its sample, this clonotype was seen a few times. The V call is TRBV5-1, the J call TRBJ1-1, with D possibly matching TRBD1 (5 bases). V dropped 7 bases and J dropped 5 bases, with 15 bases sitting between them. The V gene's germline CDR1 is SGHRS and CDR2 YFSETQ. This CDR3 has 13 residues. CDR3 residues: CASGGVSGTEAFF. The DNA of the CDR3 is TGCGCCAGCGGGGGGGTCTCAGGGACTGAAGCTTTCTTT. The full variable domain, in which reference TRBV5-1 and TRBJ1-1 provide the parts outside the CDR3, is KAGVTQTPRYLIKTRGQQVTLSCSPISGHRSVSWYQQTPGQGLQFLFEYFSETQRNKGNFPGRFSGRQFSNSRSEMNVSTLELGDSALYLCASGGVSGTEAFFGQGTRLTVV.

With respect to this clonotype: This may come from a read error, since a much larger clone is one base off. The CDR3 sequence: CAISGRDRGLGEQFF. In DNA, the CDR3 is TGTGCCATCAGTGGTCGGGACAGGGGACTAGGGGAGCAGTTCTTC. The chain uses TRBV10-3 and TRBJ2-1; TRBD1 matches at 10 bases. The CDR3 runs to 15 residues. CDR1 and CDR2 (germline): ENHRY, SYGVKD. V dropped 4 bases and J dropped 10; count of bases not matched to a gene: 10.

This clonotype has at least ten counts. The genes are TRBV15 and TRBJ1-4; D unresolved. Deletions cut 1 base from V and 0 bases from J, with 9 bases between. This CDR3 contains 16 residues. The germline gives CDR1 LNHNV, CDR2 YYDKDF (reference sequence). CDR3 protein: CATSRVLGATNEKLFF. The CDR3 coding sequence is TGTGCCACCAGCAGAGTGTTAGGTGCAACTAATGAAAAACTGTTTTTT.

Turning to this clonotype: It is likely a read error: a sequence one base away is far more abundant. This chain connects TRBV10-3 to TRBJ2-4; 11 bases fit TRBD2. Losses at the gene ends were 5 bases for V and 5 bases for J; bases not matched to a gene: 8. The length of the CDR3 is 16 residues. CDR1 is ENHRY and CDR2 is SYGVKD in the germline V gene. As DNA, the CDR3 is TGTGCCATCAGTCTCTTAGCGGGAGGGATCCAAAACATTCAGTACTTC. It encodes CAISLLAGGIQNIQYF.

This clonotype was observed at least ten times. The chain joins TRBV6-2 or TRBV6-3 to TRBJ2-3; a possible D gene is TRBD2 (6 bases). V lost 6 bases and J lost 9, with 16 bases in between. The CDR3 loop spans 13 amino acids. In germline, CDR1 is MNHEY, CDR2 SVGEGT. The CDR3 DNA reads as TGTGCCAGCAGACCTCCGGCGGCGGGGACGCAGTATTTT. This sequence encodes CASRPPAAGTQYF.

In regard to this clonotype: A much larger clone lies a single base off, so this may be a read error. CDR3 region: CASGGSIAAGRAYEQYF. Written as DNA, the CDR3 is TGTGCCAGCGGTGGATCGATCGCGGCGGGGCGGGCCTACGAGCAGTACTTC. J is TRBJ2-7 and V is TRBV6-1, with D possibly matching TRBD2 (6 bases). CDR3 length: 17 amino acids. Trimming pared 8 bases from V and 2 bases from J, leaving 25 bases between. The V gene's germline CDR1 is MNHNS and CDR2 SASEGT.

This clonotype occurred many times. The chain carries TRBV19 and TRBJ1-5; no firm D call. Trimming shortened V by 11 bases and J by 0 bases, and 8 bases separated the two germline ends. The CDR3 is 12 residues long. Germline CDR1 reads LNHDA; CDR2 reads SQIVND (reference sequence). The CDR3 reads CARLLSNQPQHF. The CDR3, as DNA: TGTGCCCGCCTACTTAGCAATCAGCCCCAGCATTTT.

The rearrangement uses TRBV7-9 and TRBJ2-1, with D unresolved. Germline lookup yields CDR1 SEHNR and CDR2 FQNEAQ (reference sequence). The length of the CDR3 is 16 residues. Trimming took 6 bases from V and 0 from J, leaving 15 bases between them. CDR3 coding DNA: TGTGCCAGCAGACAAGGACGCCTGAGCTCCTACAATGAGCAGTTCTTC. This translates into CASRQGRLSSYNEQFF.

This clonotype was seen many times. This chain joins TRBV6-1 and TRBJ1-1; possibly TRBD1 for D (5 bases). This CDR3 region has 14 residues. Germline-derived CDR1 and CDR2 are MNHNS and SASEGT. Trimming took off 1 base at V and 3 bases at J, with 9 bases between the two ends. CDR3 bases: TGTGCCAGCAGTGAAGAAGAGGGGTACACTGAAGCTTTCTTT. This sequence encodes CASSEEEGYTEAFF.

The sample holds many counts of this clonotype. V gene TRBV20-1 combines with J gene TRBJ2-1; D remains ambiguous. Germline V gives CDR1 DFQATT, CDR2 SNEGSKA (reference sequence). V was clipped by 0 bases and J by 13 bases, with 13 bases between them. The CDR3 loop spans 12 amino acids. The DNA of the CDR3 is TGCAGTGCTAGAGATACAGCTCCCGCTCAGTTCTTC. It encodes CSARDTAPAQFF.

This clonotype was found many times. The rearrangement uses TRBV27 and TRBJ2-3; the D is unclear. This CDR3 contains 14 residues. The ends were cut back, 3 bases at V and 1 base at J, with 8 bases in the middle. The germline V gene has CDR1 MNHEY and CDR2 SMNVEV (reference sequence). CDR3 amino acids: CASSFYRGTDTQYF. CDR3 in DNA: TGTGCCAGCAGTTTTTACCGCGGCACAGATACGCAGTATTTT.

There are many counts of this clonotype. This chain connects TRBV6-1 to TRBJ2-3; perhaps TRBD1 as D (5 bases). V lost 3 bases to trimming and J lost 5 bases, with 15 bases between them. CDR1 is MNHNS, CDR2 SASEGT, per germline. This CDR3 is 15 amino acids long. CDR3 sequence: CASSDRPGTGDTQYF. CDR3 in DNA: TGTGCCAGCAGTGATAGACCAGGCACAGGAGATACGCAGTATTTT.

This clonotype occurred many times. This sequence joins TRBV12-3 or TRBV12-4 and TRBJ2-1; D remains ambiguous. The CDR3 runs to 13 residues. V lost 7 bases and J 3 bases, leaving 10 bases between the germline ends. This CDR3 reads CASTAIFYNEQFF. In DNA, the CDR3 is TGTGCCAGCACAGCGATCTTCTACAATGAGCAGTTCTTC.